This T cell receptor (beta chain) was profiled in a study of blood T cell repertoires in COVID-19. About the research overall: Researchers got acute and convalescent COVID-19 samples from the United States, Italy and Spain.

Per the original methods: From reference gene primer amplification, estimates of nucleated cell counts were derived. Profiling relied on immunoSEQ multiplex PCR, and the TCRdb table lists in-frame clones only, not all of them. The DNA was the basis for D and trimming; V, J and clone size are from that table. The repertoire holds some 530,000 clones, with 70% to 90% as singletons. This TCR was sampled from a human donor in a cohort sampled during active COVID-19. Sequenced: peripheral blood.

The CDR3 loop is CASRRAGGWEQYF. CDR3 bases: TGTGCCAGTAGAAGGGCAGGGGGCTGGGAGCAGTACTTC. The V and J genes are TRBV19 and TRBJ2-7; 8 nucleotides agree with TRBD1. V was clipped by 6 bases and J by 7 bases; unmatched bases: 8. This CDR3 region has 13 residues. Germline V gives CDR1 LNHDA, CDR2 SQIVND (reference sequence).